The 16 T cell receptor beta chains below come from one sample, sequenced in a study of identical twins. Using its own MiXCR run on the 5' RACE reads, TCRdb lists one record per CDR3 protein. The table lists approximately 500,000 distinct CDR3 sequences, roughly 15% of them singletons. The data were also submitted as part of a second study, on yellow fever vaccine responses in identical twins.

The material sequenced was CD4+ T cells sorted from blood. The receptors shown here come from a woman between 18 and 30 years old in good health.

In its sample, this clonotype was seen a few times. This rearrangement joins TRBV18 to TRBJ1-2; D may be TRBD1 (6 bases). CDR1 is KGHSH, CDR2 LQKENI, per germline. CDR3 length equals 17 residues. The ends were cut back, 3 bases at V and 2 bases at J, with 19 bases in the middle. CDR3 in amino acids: CASSPPRGGPFNYGYTF. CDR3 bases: TGTGCCAGCTCACCGCCTAGGGGGGGACCGTTCAACTATGGCTACACCTTC.

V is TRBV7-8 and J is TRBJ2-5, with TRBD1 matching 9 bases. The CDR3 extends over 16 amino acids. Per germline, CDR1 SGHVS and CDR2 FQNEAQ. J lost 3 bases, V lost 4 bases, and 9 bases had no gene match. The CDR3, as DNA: TGTGCCAGCAGCTCGCTGGGACAGGGTTATAAAGAGACCCAGTACTTC. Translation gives CASSSLGQGYKETQYF.

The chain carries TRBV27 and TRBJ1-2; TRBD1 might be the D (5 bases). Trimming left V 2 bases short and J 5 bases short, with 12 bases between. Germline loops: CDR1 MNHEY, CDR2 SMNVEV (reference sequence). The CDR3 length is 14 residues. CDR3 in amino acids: CASSLMVGVYGYTF. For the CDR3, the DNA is TGTGCCAGCAGTTTAATGGTAGGGGTGTATGGCTACACCTTC.

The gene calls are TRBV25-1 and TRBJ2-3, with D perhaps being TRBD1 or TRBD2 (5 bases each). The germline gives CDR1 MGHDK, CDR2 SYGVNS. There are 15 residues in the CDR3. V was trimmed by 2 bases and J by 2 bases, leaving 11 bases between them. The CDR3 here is CASSERETATDTQYF. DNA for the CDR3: TGTGCCAGCAGTGAAAGGGAGACAGCCACAGATACGCAGTATTTT.

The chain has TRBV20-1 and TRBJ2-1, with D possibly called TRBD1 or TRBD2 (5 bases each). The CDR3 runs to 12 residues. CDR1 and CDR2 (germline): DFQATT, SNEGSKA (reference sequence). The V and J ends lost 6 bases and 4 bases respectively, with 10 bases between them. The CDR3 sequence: CSAGTSYNEQFF. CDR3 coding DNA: TGCAGTGCGGGGACGTCGTACAATGAGCAGTTCTTC.

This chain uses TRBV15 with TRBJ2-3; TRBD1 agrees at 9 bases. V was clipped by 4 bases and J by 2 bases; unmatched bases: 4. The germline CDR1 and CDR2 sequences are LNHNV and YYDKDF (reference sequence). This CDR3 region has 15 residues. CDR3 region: CATSNRQGDTDTQYF. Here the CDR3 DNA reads TGTGCCACCAGCAATCGACAGGGGGACACAGATACGCAGTATTTT.

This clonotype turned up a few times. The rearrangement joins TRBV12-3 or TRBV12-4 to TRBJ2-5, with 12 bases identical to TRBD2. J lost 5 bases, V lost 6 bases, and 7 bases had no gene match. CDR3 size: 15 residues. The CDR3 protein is CASRATSGSWETQYF. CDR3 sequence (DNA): TGTGCCAGCAGAGCGACTAGCGGGAGTTGGGAGACCCAGTACTTC.

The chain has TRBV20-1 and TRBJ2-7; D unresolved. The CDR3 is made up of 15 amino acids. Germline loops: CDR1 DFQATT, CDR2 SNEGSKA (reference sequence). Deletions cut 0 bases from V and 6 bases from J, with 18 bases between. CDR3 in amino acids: CSARDVFRIAGEQYF. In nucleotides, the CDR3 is TGCAGTGCTAGAGACGTCTTCCGGATAGCTGGCGAGCAGTACTTC.

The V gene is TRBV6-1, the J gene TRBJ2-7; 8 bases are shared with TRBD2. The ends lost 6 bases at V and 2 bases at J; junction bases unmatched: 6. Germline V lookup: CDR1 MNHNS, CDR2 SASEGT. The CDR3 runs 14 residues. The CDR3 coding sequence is TGTGCCAGCAGGCCCACTAGCGGAACCTACGAGCAGTACTTC. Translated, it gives CASRPTSGTYEQYF.

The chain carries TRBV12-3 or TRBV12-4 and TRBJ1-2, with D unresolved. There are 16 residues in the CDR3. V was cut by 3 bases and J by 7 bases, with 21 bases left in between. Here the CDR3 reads CASSLAPAGDSAGYTF. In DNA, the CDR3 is TGTGCCAGCAGTTTGGCCCCAGCAGGAGATTCCGCTGGCTACACCTTC.

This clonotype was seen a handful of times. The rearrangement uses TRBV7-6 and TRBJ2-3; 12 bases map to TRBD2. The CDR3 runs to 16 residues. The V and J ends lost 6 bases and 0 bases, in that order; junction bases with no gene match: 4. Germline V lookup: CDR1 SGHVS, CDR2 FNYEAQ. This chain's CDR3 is CASRRGTSGSTDTQYF. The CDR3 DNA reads TGTGCCAGCAGGAGGGGGACTAGCGGGAGCACAGATACGCAGTATTTT.

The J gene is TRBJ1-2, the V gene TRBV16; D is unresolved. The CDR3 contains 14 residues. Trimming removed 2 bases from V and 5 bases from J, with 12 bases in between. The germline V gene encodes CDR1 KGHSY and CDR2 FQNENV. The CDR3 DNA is TGTGCCAGCAGCCAACCTGGCGGAGCATATGGCTACACCTTC. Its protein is CASSQPGGAYGYTF.

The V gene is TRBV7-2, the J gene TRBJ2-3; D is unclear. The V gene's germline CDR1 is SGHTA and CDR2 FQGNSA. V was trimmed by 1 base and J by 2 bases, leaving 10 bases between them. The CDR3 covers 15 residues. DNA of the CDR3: TGTGCCAGCAGCTTAGTGGTAACTAACACAGATACGCAGTATTTT. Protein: CASSLVVTNTDTQYF.

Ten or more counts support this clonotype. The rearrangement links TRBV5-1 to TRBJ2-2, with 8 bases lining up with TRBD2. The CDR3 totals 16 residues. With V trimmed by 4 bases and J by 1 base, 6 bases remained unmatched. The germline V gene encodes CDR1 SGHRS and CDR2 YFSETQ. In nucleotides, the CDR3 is TGCGCCAGCAGCCCATTAGCGGGACTGAACACCGGGGAGCTGTTTTTT. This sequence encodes CASSPLAGLNTGELFF.

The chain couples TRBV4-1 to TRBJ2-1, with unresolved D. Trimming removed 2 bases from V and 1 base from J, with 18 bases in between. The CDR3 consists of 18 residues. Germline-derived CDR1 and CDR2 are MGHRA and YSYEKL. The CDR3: CASSQTAPPATSYNEQFF. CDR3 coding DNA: TGCGCCAGCAGCCAAACCGCCCCTCCCGCCACGTCCTACAATGAGCAGTTCTTC.

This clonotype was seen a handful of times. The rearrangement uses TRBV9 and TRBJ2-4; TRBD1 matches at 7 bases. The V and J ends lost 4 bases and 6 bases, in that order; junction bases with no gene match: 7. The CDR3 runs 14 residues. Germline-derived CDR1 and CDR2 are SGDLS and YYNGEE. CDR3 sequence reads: CASSPGTAGNIQYF. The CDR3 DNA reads TGTGCCAGCAGCCCCGGGACAGCCGGAAACATTCAGTACTTC.